This T cell receptor beta chain was captured in a study of vaccination effects on CD4 cells after COVID-19. ViraFEST used viral peptide pools to expand antigen-specific CD4+ T cells before sequencing. Subsequent to a culture period of around 10 days, CD4+ T cells were isolated. Each culture well received a few million PBMC. These cells were then cultured in IMDM with 9.5 to 10 IU/ml IL-2 and 8.5 to 10 ug/ml peptides. On days 3 and 7, fresh IL-2 medium replaced half the medium. Data came from immunoSEQ multiplex PCR; TCRdb stores just in-frame clones and leaves some out. The table includes tens of thousands of clones, roughly 72% detected once. On this clone itself: As yet, its antigen is unknown.

There are 14 residues in the CDR3. Germline V gene sequence: CDR1 LNHDA, CDR2 SQIVND (reference sequence). The ends were cut back, 3 bases at V and 10 bases at J, with 15 bases in the middle. Study-wide findings and caveats: The study had few convalescent patients and no early post-infection timepoints. Late post-vaccination samples showed marked contraction of infection- and vaccine-induced clones.

The receptor was derived from a human donor who received a COVID-19 vaccine. This specimen consisted of CD4+ T cells from PBMCs cultured with HCoV-229E spike peptides, obtained before COVID-19 vaccination. The chain carries TRBV19 and TRBJ1-4; a possible D gene is TRBD1 (5 bases). The CDR3 reads CASSMRGPEGKLFF. The DNA for the CDR3 is TGTGCCAGTAGTATGAGGGGCCCCGAGGGAAAACTGTTTTTT.